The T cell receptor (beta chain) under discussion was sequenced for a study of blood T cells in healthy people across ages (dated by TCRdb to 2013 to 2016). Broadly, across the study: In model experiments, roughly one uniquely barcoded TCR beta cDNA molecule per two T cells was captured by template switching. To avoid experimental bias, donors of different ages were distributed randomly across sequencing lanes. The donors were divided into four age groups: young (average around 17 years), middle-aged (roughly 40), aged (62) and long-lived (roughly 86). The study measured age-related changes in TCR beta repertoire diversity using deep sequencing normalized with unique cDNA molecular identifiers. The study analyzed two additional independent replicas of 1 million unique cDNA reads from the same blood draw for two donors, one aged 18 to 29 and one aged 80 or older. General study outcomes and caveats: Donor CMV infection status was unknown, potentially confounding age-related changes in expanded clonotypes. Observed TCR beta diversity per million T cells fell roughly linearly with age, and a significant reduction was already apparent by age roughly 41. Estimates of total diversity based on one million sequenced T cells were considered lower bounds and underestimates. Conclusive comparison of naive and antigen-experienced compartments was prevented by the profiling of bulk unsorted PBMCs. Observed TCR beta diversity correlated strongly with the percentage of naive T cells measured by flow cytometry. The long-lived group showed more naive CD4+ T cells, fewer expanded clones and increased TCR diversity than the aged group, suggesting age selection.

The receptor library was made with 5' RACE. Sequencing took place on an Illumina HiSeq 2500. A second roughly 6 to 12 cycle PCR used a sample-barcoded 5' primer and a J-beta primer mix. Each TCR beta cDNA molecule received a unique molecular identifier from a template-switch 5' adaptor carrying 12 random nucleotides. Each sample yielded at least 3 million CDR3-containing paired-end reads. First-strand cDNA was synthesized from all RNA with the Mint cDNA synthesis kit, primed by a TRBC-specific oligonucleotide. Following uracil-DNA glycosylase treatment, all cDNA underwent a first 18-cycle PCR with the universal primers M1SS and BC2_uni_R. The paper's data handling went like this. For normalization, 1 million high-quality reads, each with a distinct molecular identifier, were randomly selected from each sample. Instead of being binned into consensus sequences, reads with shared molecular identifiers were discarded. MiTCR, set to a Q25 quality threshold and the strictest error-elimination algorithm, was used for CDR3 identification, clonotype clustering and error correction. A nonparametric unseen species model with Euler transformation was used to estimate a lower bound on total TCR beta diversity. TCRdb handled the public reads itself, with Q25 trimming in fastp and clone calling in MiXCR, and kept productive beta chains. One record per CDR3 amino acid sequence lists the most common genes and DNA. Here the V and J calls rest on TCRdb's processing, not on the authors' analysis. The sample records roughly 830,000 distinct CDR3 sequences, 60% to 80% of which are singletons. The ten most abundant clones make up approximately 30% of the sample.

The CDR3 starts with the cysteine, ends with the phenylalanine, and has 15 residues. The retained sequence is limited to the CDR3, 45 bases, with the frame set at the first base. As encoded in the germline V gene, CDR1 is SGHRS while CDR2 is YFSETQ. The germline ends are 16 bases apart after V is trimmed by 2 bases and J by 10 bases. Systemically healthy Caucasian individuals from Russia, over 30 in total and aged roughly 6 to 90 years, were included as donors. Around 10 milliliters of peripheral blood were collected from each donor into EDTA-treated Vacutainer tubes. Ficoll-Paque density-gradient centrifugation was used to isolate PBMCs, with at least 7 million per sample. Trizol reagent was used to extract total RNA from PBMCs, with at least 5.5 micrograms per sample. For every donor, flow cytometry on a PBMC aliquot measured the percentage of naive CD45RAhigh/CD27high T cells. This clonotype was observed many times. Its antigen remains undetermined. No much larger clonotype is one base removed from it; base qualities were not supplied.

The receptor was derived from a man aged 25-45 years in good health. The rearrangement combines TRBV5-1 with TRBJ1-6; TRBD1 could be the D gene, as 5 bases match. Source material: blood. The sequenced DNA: TGCGCCAGCAGCTTACATCCAGGGCCCTCCTCACCCCTCCACTTT. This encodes CASSLHPGPSSPLHF.